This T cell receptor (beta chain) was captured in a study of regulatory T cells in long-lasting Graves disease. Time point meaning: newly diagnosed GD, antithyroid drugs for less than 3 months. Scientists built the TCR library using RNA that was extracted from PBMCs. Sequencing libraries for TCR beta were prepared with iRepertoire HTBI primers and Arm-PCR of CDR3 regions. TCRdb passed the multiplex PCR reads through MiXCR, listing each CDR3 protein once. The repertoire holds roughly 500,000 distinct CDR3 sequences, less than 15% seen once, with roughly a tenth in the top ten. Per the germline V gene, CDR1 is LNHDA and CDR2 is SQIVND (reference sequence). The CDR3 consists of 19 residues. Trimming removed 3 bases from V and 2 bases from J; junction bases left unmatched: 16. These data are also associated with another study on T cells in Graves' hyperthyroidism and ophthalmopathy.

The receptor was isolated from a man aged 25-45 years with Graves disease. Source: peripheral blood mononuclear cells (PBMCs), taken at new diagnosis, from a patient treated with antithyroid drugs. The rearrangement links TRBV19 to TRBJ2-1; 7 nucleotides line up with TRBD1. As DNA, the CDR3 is TGTGCCAGTAGTATTAGACAGGGATGGATCCCTCAACCCTACAATGAGCAGTTCTTC. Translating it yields CASSIRQGWIPQPYNEQFF.